A selection of T cell receptor beta chains follows, all from one sample in a study of graft-versus-host responses after intestinal transplantation. Using immunoSEQ multiplex PCR, the repertoire was profiled, and TCRdb retains in-frame clones only, with some absent. The sample holds some 7,100 clones; approximately 97% are singletons and the top ten take less than 0.25%. The material was PBMCs, obtained 23 days after intestinal transplant. The source is a human patient who received an intestinal transplant, so some T cells may come from the graft donor. Each CDR3 is given with its conserved first and last residue. The D gene is left open where the match is weak. Not every row has a clone size; where given, it reads once, few, many or a size class.

abundance: .
j_gene: TRBJ2-7
d_gene: .
v_gene: TRBV6-1
CDR3aa: CASSGGPTTYEQYF
CDR3nt: TGTGCCAGCAGTGGAGGGCCCACTACCTACGAGCAGTACTTC

abundance: .
j_gene: TRBJ2-5
d_gene: TRBD2
v_gene: TRBV27
CDR3aa: CASMGGQETQYF
CDR3nt: TGTGCCAGCATGGGGGGGCAAGAGACCCAGTACTTC

abundance: .
j_gene: TRBJ2-7
d_gene: .
v_gene: TRBV28
CDR3aa: CASSLMYLGAGEQYF
CDR3nt: TGTGCCAGCAGTTTAATGTATCTGGGGGCGGGGGAGCAGTACTTC

abundance: .
j_gene: TRBJ2-1
d_gene: .
v_gene: TRBV6-5
CDR3aa: CASSYPGPSNEQFF
CDR3nt: TGTGCCAGCAGTTACCCGGGACCCTCCAATGAGCAGTTCTTC

abundance: .
j_gene: TRBJ1-4
d_gene: .
v_gene: TRBV25-1
CDR3aa: CASSELGGTGAGNEKLFF
CDR3nt: TGTGCCAGCAGTGAATTGGGAGGAACGGGGGCCGGTAATGAAAAACTGTTTTTT

abundance: .
j_gene: TRBJ2-2
d_gene: .
v_gene: TRBV5-1
CDR3aa: CASSYRDGIGELFF
CDR3nt: TGCGCCAGCAGCTACCGGGATGGTATCGGGGAGCTGTTTTTT

abundance: .
j_gene: TRBJ2-2
d_gene: .
v_gene: TRBV5-8
CDR3aa: CASSLGQLNTGELFF
CDR3nt: TGTGCCAGCAGCTTGGGACAGCTGAACACCGGGGAGCTGTTTTTT

abundance: .
j_gene: TRBJ2-6
d_gene: .
v_gene: TRBV7-7
CDR3aa: CASSPGSGANVLTF
CDR3nt: TGTGCTAGCAGCCCGGGCTCTGGGGCCAACGTCCTGACTTTC

abundance: .
j_gene: TRBJ1-3
d_gene: .
v_gene: TRBV9
CDR3aa: CASSGKTGWTIYF
CDR3nt: TGTGCCAGCAGCGGAAAAACAGGATGGACCATATATTTT

abundance: .
j_gene: TRBJ2-1
d_gene: .
v_gene: TRBV7-3
CDR3aa: CASSLDGSTGNEQFF
CDR3nt: TGTGCCAGCAGCCTGGACGGGAGTACGGGAAATGAGCAGTTCTTC

abundance: once
j_gene: TRBJ1-4
d_gene: .
v_gene: TRBV5-6
CDR3aa: CASRRDNGEKLFF
CDR3nt: TGTGCCAGCAGAAGGGACAACGGCGAAAAACTGTTTTTT

abundance: .
j_gene: TRBJ1-1
d_gene: .
v_gene: TRBV9
CDR3aa: CASSVGGHTEAFF
CDR3nt: TGTGCCAGCAGCGTAGGGGGCCACACTGAAGCTTTCTTT

abundance: .
j_gene: TRBJ2-1
d_gene: TRBD1
v_gene: TRBV4-2
CDR3aa: CASSSHRDRDYNEQFF
CDR3nt: TGTGCCAGCAGCTCACACCGGGACAGGGATTACAATGAGCAGTTCTTC

abundance: .
j_gene: TRBJ2-7
d_gene: .
v_gene: TRBV19
CDR3aa: CASGDSYEQYF
CDR3nt: TGTGCCAGTGGTGACTCCTACGAGCAGTACTTC

abundance: .
j_gene: TRBJ2-7
d_gene: .
v_gene: TRBV28
CDR3aa: CASSLVYEQYF
CDR3nt: TGTGCCAGCAGTTTGGTGTACGAGCAGTACTTC

abundance: .
j_gene: TRBJ2-2
d_gene: TRBD2
v_gene: TRBV28
CDR3aa: CASSSGTSGSGELFF
CDR3nt: TGTGCCAGCAGTTCCGGGACTAGCGGGAGCGGGGAGCTGTTTTTT

abundance: .
j_gene: TRBJ2-2
d_gene: .
v_gene: TRBV19
CDR3aa: CASGSEDYTGELFF
CDR3nt: TGTGCCAGCGGGTCGGAGGACTACACCGGGGAGCTGTTTTTT

abundance: .
j_gene: TRBJ2-2
d_gene: TRBD1
v_gene: TRBV7-9
CDR3aa: CASSWDRDRGYGELFF
CDR3nt: TGTGCCAGCAGCTGGGACCGGGACAGGGGGTACGGGGAGCTGTTTTTT

abundance: .
j_gene: TRBJ2-1
d_gene: .
v_gene: TRBV7-3
CDR3aa: CASSTMGRSKFF
CDR3nt: TGTGCCAGCAGCACTATGGGGAGGTCGAAGTTCTTC

abundance: .
j_gene: TRBJ2-3
d_gene: TRBD2
v_gene: TRBV29-1
CDR3aa: CSVEDLLAEETSTDTQYF
CDR3nt: TGCAGCGTTGAAGATCTCCTAGCGGAGGAAACTAGCACAGATACGCAGTATTTT

abundance: .
j_gene: TRBJ1-4
d_gene: .
v_gene: TRBV6-6
CDR3aa: CASSYRRTEELFF
CDR3nt: TGTGCCAGCAGTTACCGACGTACAGAGGAACTGTTTTTT

abundance: .
j_gene: TRBJ2-7
d_gene: .
v_gene: TRBV5-4
CDR3aa: CASSPVGGGGDYEQYF
CDR3nt: TGTGCCAGCAGCCCCGTTGGAGGGGGAGGGGACTACGAGCAGTACTTC

abundance: .
j_gene: TRBJ2-3
d_gene: .
v_gene: TRBV19
CDR3aa: CASSHFTDTQYF
CDR3nt: TGTGCCAGTAGCCACTTCACAGATACGCAGTATTTT

abundance: .
j_gene: TRBJ1-3
d_gene: .
v_gene: TRBV5-8
CDR3aa: CASNKIGNTIYF
CDR3nt: TGTGCCAGCAACAAGATCGGAAACACCATATATTTT

abundance: .
j_gene: TRBJ1-2
d_gene: .
v_gene: TRBV7-2
CDR3aa: CASSLDVYGYTF
CDR3nt: TGTGCCAGCAGCTTAGACGTCTATGGCTACACCTTC

abundance: .
j_gene: TRBJ2-7
d_gene: .
v_gene: TRBV6-1
CDR3aa: CASSEWTYSYEQYF
CDR3nt: TGTGCCAGCAGTGAGTGGACGTACTCCTACGAGCAGTACTTC

abundance: once
j_gene: TRBJ2-7
d_gene: TRBD2
v_gene: TRBV6-1
CDR3aa: CASIRIAGADYEQYF
CDR3nt: TGTGCCAGCATTCGAATAGCGGGAGCGGACTACGAGCAGTACTTC

abundance: .
j_gene: TRBJ2-1
d_gene: .
v_gene: TRBV6-1
CDR3aa: CASSKGLSIYNEQFF
CDR3nt: TGTGCCAGCAGTAAAGGCTTAAGCATTTACAATGAGCAGTTCTTC

abundance: .
j_gene: TRBJ2-7
d_gene: TRBD1
v_gene: TRBV13
CDR3aa: CASSKRDRVYEQYF
CDR3nt: TGTGCCAGCAGCAAACGGGACAGGGTATACGAGCAGTACTTC